The rows below give T cell receptor beta chains drawn from one sample of a study of CD8 T cells in Susac syndrome. TCRdb ran MiXCR on the immunoSEQ multiplex PCR reads and lists one entry per CDR3 protein. Counted here are 250,000 to 300,000 distinct CDR3 sequences, approximately 90% occurring once; the ten biggest clones make up more than 0.15%. Sequencing used CD8+ T cells from PBMCs. These receptors were obtained from a human donor with multiple sclerosis. Both conserved end residues are part of each CDR3. Fields, in order: J gene, D gene, V gene, clone size, CDR3 protein, CDR3 DNA. A D gene is named only where the DNA matches it firmly. Not all rows give a size; the values are once, few, many and, for expanded clones, a class.

>TRBJ2-2|-|TRBV2|once
CASSEWRNANTGELFF
TGTGCCAGCAGTGAATGGCGTAACGCGAACACCGGGGAGCTGTTTTTT
>TRBJ1-5|TRBD1|TRBV15|-
CATKAGTGVNQPQHF
TGTGCCACTAAAGCCGGGACAGGGGTCAATCAGCCCCAGCATTTT
>TRBJ2-1|-|TRBV12-3/TRBV12-4|-
CASQRGGGLVNEQFF
TGTGCCAGCCAACGAGGGGGGGGCCTGGTGAATGAGCAGTTCTTC
>TRBJ2-1|-|TRBV19|-
CASSVVGTYEQFF
TGTGCCAGTAGTGTGGTGGGTACCTATGAGCAGTTCTTC
>TRBJ2-1|-|TRBV5-4|-
CASSLSLPPDEQFF
TGTGCCAGCAGCTTGTCCCTACCTCCCGATGAGCAGTTCTTC
>TRBJ1-2|-|TRBV6-5|-
CASSYGAQSLGYTF
TGTGCCAGCAGTTACGGGGCCCAGTCGCTTGGCTACACCTTC
>TRBJ2-4|TRBD2|TRBV4-1|-
CASSHENGLAWARGKNIQYF
TGCGCCAGCAGCCACGAAAACGGACTAGCTTGGGCCCGAGGCAAAAACATTCAGTACTTC
>TRBJ1-2|TRBD1|TRBV7-2|-
CASSSPGQGENYGYTF
TGTGCCAGCAGCTCACCGGGACAGGGGGAAAACTATGGCTACACCTTC
>TRBJ2-7|-|TRBV30|-
CAWSVAAGSRAQEQYF
TGTGCCTGGAGTGTAGCCGCCGGGTCCCGGGCCCAAGAGCAGTACTTC
>TRBJ1-1|-|TRBV7-2|-
CASSFYGSSEAFF
TGTGCCAGCAGCTTCTATGGGAGCTCTGAAGCTTTCTTT
>TRBJ2-5|-|TRBV28|once
CASSLELARDSQYF
TGTGCCAGCAGTTTAGAGTTAGCACGGGACTCCCAGTACTTC
>TRBJ2-5|-|TRBV4-1|-
CASSQVWDGETQYF
TGCGCCAGCAGCCAAGTCTGGGATGGGGAGACCCAGTACTTC
>TRBJ1-1|-|TRBV10-3|-
CAIAGSTEAFF
TGTGCCATCGCGGGGAGCACTGAAGCTTTCTTT
>TRBJ1-4|-|TRBV30|-
CAWRTTNEKLFF
TGTGCCTGGAGGACAACTAATGAAAAACTGTTTTTT
>TRBJ2-3|-|TRBV9|-
CASSPRASTDTQYF
TGTGCCAGCAGCCCCCGGGCCTCCACAGATACGCAGTATTTT